Listed below are T cell receptor beta chains from one sample, sequenced in a study of STAT3 mutations in large granular lymphocyte leukemia. Using immunoSEQ multiplex PCR, the repertoire was profiled, and TCRdb retains in-frame clones only, with some absent. The sample includes tens of thousands of clones, about 81% of them seen just once. The sequenced sample consisted of PBMCs. The receptors here all came from a human donor with T large granular lymphocyte leukemia. Some clones in this sample may be carry-over from other donors' samples. CDR3s include the opening cysteine and the closing phenylalanine or tryptophan. Fields, in order: D gene, clone size, V gene, J gene, CDR3 protein, CDR3 DNA. A D gene is named only where the DNA matches it firmly. The size field is filled for only some rows; it gives once, few, many or a size class.

D gene: -
clone size: -
V gene: TRBV5-4
J gene: TRBJ2-7
CDR3 protein: CASSLQIPPYEQYF
CDR3 DNA: TGTGCCAGCAGCTTACAGATCCCGCCGTACGAGCAGTACTTC

D gene: -
clone size: -
V gene: TRBV6-5
J gene: TRBJ2-5
CDR3 protein: CASSRGLGTQYF
CDR3 DNA: TGTGCCAGCTCAAGGGGACTTGGGACCCAGTACTTC

D gene: -
clone size: -
V gene: TRBV2
J gene: TRBJ2-5
CDR3 protein: CASSDGGEAQETQYF
CDR3 DNA: TGTGCCAGCAGTGATGGAGGGGAAGCCCAAGAGACCCAGTACTTC

D gene: -
clone size: -
V gene: TRBV2
J gene: TRBJ2-1
CDR3 protein: CASSPAGAAYNEQFF
CDR3 DNA: TGTGCCAGCAGTCCGGCGGGGGCCGCCTACAATGAGCAGTTCTTC

D gene: -
clone size: few
V gene: TRBV19
J gene: TRBJ1-2
CDR3 protein: CASSTPGAEYGYTF
CDR3 DNA: TGTGCCAGTAGTACACCTGGGGCAGAGTATGGCTACACCTTC

D gene: -
clone size: -
V gene: TRBV30
J gene: TRBJ2-4
CDR3 protein: CAWSPRTPYIQYF
CDR3 DNA: TGTGCCTGGAGTCCCCGAACCCCATACATTCAGTACTTC

D gene: -
clone size: -
V gene: TRBV29-1
J gene: TRBJ2-1
CDR3 protein: CSVALGGDFNEQFF
CDR3 DNA: TGCAGCGTTGCCCTCGGGGGCGACTTCAATGAGCAGTTCTTC

D gene: TRBD2
clone size: -
V gene: TRBV29-1
J gene: TRBJ2-3
CDR3 protein: CSSNGGAGTDTQYF
CDR3 DNA: TGCAGTTCGAACGGGGGGGCCGGCACAGATACGCAGTATTTT

D gene: -
clone size: once
V gene: TRBV7-2
J gene: TRBJ2-1
CDR3 protein: CASSPTRGEQFF
CDR3 DNA: TGTGCCAGCAGCCCGACCCGGGGTGAGCAGTTCTTC

D gene: -
clone size: -
V gene: TRBV5-4
J gene: TRBJ1-1
CDR3 protein: CASSGEALGEVFF
CDR3 DNA: TGTGCCAGCAGCGGGGAGGCACTAGGGGAGGTTTTCTTT

D gene: TRBD2
clone size: -
V gene: TRBV6-1
J gene: TRBJ2-2
CDR3 protein: CASSEVWGGIGELFF
CDR3 DNA: TGTGCCAGCAGTGAAGTGTGGGGGGGGATCGGGGAGCTGTTTTTT

D gene: -
clone size: -
V gene: TRBV5-5
J gene: TRBJ1-1
CDR3 protein: CASSLSQSGTEAFF
CDR3 DNA: TGTGCCAGCAGCTTGAGTCAGTCAGGCACTGAAGCTTTCTTT

D gene: TRBD1
clone size: few
V gene: TRBV30
J gene: TRBJ2-7
CDR3 protein: CAWNHGQGTYEQYF
CDR3 DNA: TGTGCCTGGAATCATGGACAGGGGACGTACGAGCAGTACTTC

D gene: -
clone size: -
V gene: TRBV6-1
J gene: TRBJ1-5
CDR3 protein: CASNFRGENQPQHF
CDR3 DNA: TGTGCCAGCAATTTTAGGGGGGAGAATCAGCCCCAGCATTTT

D gene: -
clone size: -
V gene: TRBV2
J gene: TRBJ1-1
CDR3 protein: CASKNTEAFF
CDR3 DNA: TGTGCCAGCAAGAACACTGAAGCTTTCTTT

D gene: -
clone size: few
V gene: TRBV4-1
J gene: TRBJ1-5
CDR3 protein: CASSRDASNQPQHF
CDR3 DNA: TGCGCCAGCAGCCGGGACGCCTCCAATCAGCCCCAGCATTTT

D gene: -
clone size: -
V gene: TRBV6-5
J gene: TRBJ2-1
CDR3 protein: CASSYSAGQYNEQFF
CDR3 DNA: TGTGCCAGCAGTTACTCGGCCGGGCAGTACAATGAGCAGTTCTTC

D gene: TRBD1
clone size: few
V gene: TRBV5-6
J gene: TRBJ1-1
CDR3 protein: CASSAGTVGAEAFF
CDR3 DNA: TGTGCCAGCAGCGCCGGGACAGTCGGGGCTGAAGCTTTCTTT

D gene: TRBD2
clone size: -
V gene: TRBV6-1
J gene: TRBJ2-1
CDR3 protein: CASSESGTSGDEQFF
CDR3 DNA: TGTGCCAGCAGTGAATCCGGGACTAGCGGGGACGAGCAGTTCTTC

D gene: -
clone size: -
V gene: TRBV19
J gene: TRBJ2-1
CDR3 protein: CASSMGGSAYNEQFF
CDR3 DNA: TGTGCCAGTAGTATGGGGGGTAGTGCCTACAATGAGCAGTTCTTC

D gene: TRBD1
clone size: -
V gene: TRBV10-3
J gene: TRBJ2-1
CDR3 protein: CAISEGTGGYNEQFF
CDR3 DNA: TGTGCCATCAGTGAGGGGACAGGGGGTTACAATGAGCAGTTCTTC

D gene: TRBD2
clone size: -
V gene: TRBV12-5
J gene: TRBJ2-2
CDR3 protein: CASGLASGTSGGPGELFF
CDR3 DNA: TGTGCTAGTGGTTTGGCATCCGGGACTAGCGGGGGGCCCGGGGAGCTGTTTTTT

D gene: -
clone size: -
V gene: TRBV6-6
J gene: TRBJ2-3
CDR3 protein: CASSYEGVIWGDTQYF
CDR3 DNA: TGTGCCAGCAGTTACGAGGGGGTCATTTGGGGAGATACGCAGTATTTT

D gene: -
clone size: -
V gene: TRBV6-1
J gene: TRBJ1-5
CDR3 protein: CASTQVQGVDQPQHF
CDR3 DNA: TGTGCCAGCACCCAAGTGCAGGGTGTGGATCAGCCCCAGCATTTT

D gene: -
clone size: -
V gene: TRBV5-1
J gene: TRBJ1-4
CDR3 protein: CASSLSQEGEKLFF
CDR3 DNA: TGCGCCAGCAGCTTGTCACAGGAAGGTGAAAAACTGTTTTTT

D gene: TRBD1
clone size: -
V gene: TRBV5-1
J gene: TRBJ1-4
CDR3 protein: CASSGQGALGEKLFF
CDR3 DNA: TGCGCCAGCAGCGGACAGGGGGCGCTAGGTGAAAAACTGTTTTTT

D gene: -
clone size: few
V gene: TRBV15
J gene: TRBJ2-3
CDR3 protein: CATSSLPGRLATDTQYF
CDR3 DNA: TGTGCCACCAGCAGTCTACCGGGACGGCTAGCCACAGATACGCAGTATTTT

D gene: TRBD1
clone size: -
V gene: TRBV6-1
J gene: TRBJ1-6
CDR3 protein: CASSEAGTGSSPLHF
CDR3 DNA: TGTGCCAGCAGTGAAGCTGGGACAGGGAGTTCACCCCTCCACTTT

D gene: -
clone size: -
V gene: TRBV30
J gene: TRBJ1-4
CDR3 protein: CAWSDTTVSREKLFF
CDR3 DNA: TGTGCCTGGAGTGATACGACAGTTAGCCGTGAAAAACTGTTTTTT

D gene: -
clone size: -
V gene: TRBV4-1
J gene: TRBJ1-3
CDR3 protein: CASSQDPWQDANTIYF
CDR3 DNA: TGCGCCAGCAGCCAAGATCCGTGGCAGGACGCAAACACCATATATTTT

D gene: -
clone size: -
V gene: TRBV10-2
J gene: TRBJ1-2
CDR3 protein: CASSPAGTHGYTF
CDR3 DNA: TGCGCCAGCAGCCCCGCGGGAACTCACGGCTACACCTTC

D gene: -
clone size: -
V gene: TRBV9
J gene: TRBJ2-5
CDR3 protein: CASSESEAETQYF
CDR3 DNA: TGTGCCAGCAGCGAATCAGAGGCCGAGACCCAGTACTTC

D gene: -
clone size: -
V gene: TRBV2
J gene: TRBJ1-5
CDR3 protein: CASNLVGRAGNQPQHF
CDR3 DNA: TGTGCCAGCAACCTCGTCGGCAGGGCTGGGAATCAGCCCCAGCATTTT

D gene: TRBD1
clone size: -
V gene: TRBV9
J gene: TRBJ1-6
CDR3 protein: CASSVGGQVYNSPLHF
CDR3 DNA: TGTGCCAGCAGCGTAGGTGGACAGGTCTATAATTCACCCCTCCACTTT

D gene: -
clone size: -
V gene: TRBV18
J gene: TRBJ1-3
CDR3 protein: CASSPLVGTGNTIYF
CDR3 DNA: TGTGCCAGCTCACCACTGGTAGGAACTGGAAACACCATATATTTT

D gene: -
clone size: -
V gene: TRBV29-1
J gene: TRBJ2-5
CDR3 protein: CSARGSPKTQYF
CDR3 DNA: TGCAGCGCTCGGGGCAGCCCGAAGACCCAGTACTTC

D gene: TRBD1
clone size: once
V gene: TRBV7-9
J gene: TRBJ1-2
CDR3 protein: CASSRWRGRTGYTF
CDR3 DNA: TGTGCCAGCAGCCGTTGGAGGGGGCGGACTGGCTACACCTTC

D gene: -
clone size: -
V gene: TRBV5-6
J gene: TRBJ2-5
CDR3 protein: CASSWQETQYF
CDR3 DNA: TGTGCCAGCAGCTGGCAAGAGACCCAGTACTTC

D gene: -
clone size: once
V gene: TRBV6-5
J gene: TRBJ1-5
CDR3 protein: CASSYSSGYQPQHF
CDR3 DNA: TGTGCCAGCAGTTACTCGAGCGGTTATCAGCCCCAGCATTTT

D gene: -
clone size: -
V gene: TRBV4-1
J gene: TRBJ1-2
CDR3 protein: CASSQYRDSNYGYTF
CDR3 DNA: TGCGCCAGCAGCCAATACAGGGACTCTAACTATGGCTACACCTTC

D gene: TRBD1
clone size: -
V gene: TRBV10-2
J gene: TRBJ1-2
CDR3 protein: CASTDRGLGGYTF
CDR3 DNA: TGCGCCAGCACCGACAGGGGACTAGGAGGCTACACCTTC

D gene: -
clone size: -
V gene: TRBV5-6
J gene: TRBJ2-2
CDR3 protein: CASSLFVRGELFF
CDR3 DNA: TGTGCCAGCAGCTTGTTTGTTCGCGGGGAGCTGTTTTTT

D gene: TRBD1
clone size: -
V gene: TRBV15
J gene: TRBJ1-2
CDR3 protein: CATSRNRGQYYGYTF
CDR3 DNA: TGTGCCACCAGCAGGAACAGGGGGCAATACTATGGCTACACCTTC

D gene: TRBD1
clone size: -
V gene: TRBV7-2
J gene: TRBJ1-1
CDR3 protein: CASRFRGGNTEAFF
CDR3 DNA: TGTGCCAGCAGATTCAGGGGGGGGAACACTGAAGCTTTCTTT

D gene: -
clone size: -
V gene: TRBV5-6
J gene: TRBJ1-4
CDR3 protein: CASSLISTGFGDEKLFF
CDR3 DNA: TGTGCCAGCAGCTTGATTAGTACTGGGTTTGGAGATGAAAAACTGTTTTTT

D gene: TRBD2
clone size: -
V gene: TRBV7-9
J gene: TRBJ2-5
CDR3 protein: CASLGGEETQYF
CDR3 DNA: TGTGCCAGCCTGGGGGGGGAAGAGACCCAGTACTTC

D gene: -
clone size: few
V gene: TRBV27
J gene: TRBJ1-2
CDR3 protein: CASSPLGPDYGYTF
CDR3 DNA: TGTGCCAGCAGCCCCCTGGGGCCAGACTATGGCTACACCTTC

D gene: -
clone size: -
V gene: TRBV28
J gene: TRBJ1-2
CDR3 protein: CASTSKGYGYTF
CDR3 DNA: TGTGCCAGCACAAGTAAAGGGTATGGCTACACCTTC

D gene: TRBD1
clone size: few
V gene: TRBV30
J gene: TRBJ1-1
CDR3 protein: CASREQGAMTEAFF
CDR3 DNA: TGTGCCTCTCGGGAACAGGGGGCAATGACTGAAGCTTTCTTT

D gene: -
clone size: -
V gene: TRBV21-1
J gene: TRBJ2-5
CDR3 protein: CASSLWGGRVAQYF
CDR3 DNA: TGTGCCAGCAGCCTCTGGGGGGGCAGGGTGGCCCAGTACTTC

D gene: -
clone size: -
V gene: TRBV11-2
J gene: TRBJ1-1
CDR3 protein: CASSFQFGGTEAFF
CDR3 DNA: TGTGCCAGCAGCTTTCAATTTGGAGGCACTGAAGCTTTCTTT

D gene: -
clone size: -
V gene: TRBV9
J gene: TRBJ1-3
CDR3 protein: CASSVLGGSGNTIYF
CDR3 DNA: TGTGCCAGCAGCGTGTTAGGGGGCTCTGGAAACACCATATATTTT